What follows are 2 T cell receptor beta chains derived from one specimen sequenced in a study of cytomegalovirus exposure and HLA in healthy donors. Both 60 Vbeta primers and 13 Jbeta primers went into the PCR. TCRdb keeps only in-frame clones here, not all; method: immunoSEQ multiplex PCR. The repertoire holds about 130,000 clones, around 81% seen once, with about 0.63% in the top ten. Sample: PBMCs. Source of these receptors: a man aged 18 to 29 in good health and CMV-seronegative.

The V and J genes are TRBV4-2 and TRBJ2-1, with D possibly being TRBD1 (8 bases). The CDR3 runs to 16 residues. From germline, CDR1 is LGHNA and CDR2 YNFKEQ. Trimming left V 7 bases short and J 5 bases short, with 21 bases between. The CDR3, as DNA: TGTGCCAGCACCGCAACAGGGGGGGCTTTCAACAATGAGCAGTTCTTC. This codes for CASTATGGAFNNEQFF.

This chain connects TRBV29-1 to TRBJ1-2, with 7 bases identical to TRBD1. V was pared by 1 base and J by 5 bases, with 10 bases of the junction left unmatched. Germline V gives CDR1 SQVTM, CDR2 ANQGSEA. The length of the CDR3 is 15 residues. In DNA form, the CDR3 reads TGCAGCGTTGAAGTTCGAAAAGACAGGGAGTATGGCTACACCTTC. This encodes CSVEVRKDREYGYTF.